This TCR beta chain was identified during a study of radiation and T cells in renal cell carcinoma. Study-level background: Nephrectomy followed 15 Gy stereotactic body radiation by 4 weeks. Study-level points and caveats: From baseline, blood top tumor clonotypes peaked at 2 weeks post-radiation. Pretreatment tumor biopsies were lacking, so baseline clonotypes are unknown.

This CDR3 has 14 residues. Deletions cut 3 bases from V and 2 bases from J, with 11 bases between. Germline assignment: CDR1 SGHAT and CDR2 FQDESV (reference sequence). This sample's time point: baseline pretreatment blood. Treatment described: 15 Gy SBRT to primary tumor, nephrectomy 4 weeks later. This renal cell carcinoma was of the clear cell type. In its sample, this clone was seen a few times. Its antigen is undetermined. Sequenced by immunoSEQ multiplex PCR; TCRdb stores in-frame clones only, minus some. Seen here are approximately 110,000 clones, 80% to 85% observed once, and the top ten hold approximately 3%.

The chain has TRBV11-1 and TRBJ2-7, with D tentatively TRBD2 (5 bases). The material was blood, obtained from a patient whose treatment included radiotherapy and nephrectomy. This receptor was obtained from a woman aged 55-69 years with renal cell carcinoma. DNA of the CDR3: TGTGCCAGCAGCTTCTTACCGGGGACCTACGAGCAGTACTTC. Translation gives CASSFLPGTYEQYF.